The entry below describes one T cell receptor beta chain. The target antigen is unknown. Time point indicated: newly diagnosed GD, antithyroid drugs for less than 3 months. Researchers made the TCR library from RNA that was extracted from PBMCs. The entry originates in a study of regulatory T cells in long-lasting Graves disease. Study results and limitations: Comparison showed that persistent patients shared more public clonotypes (over 2,500) than new patients (966).

iRepertoire HTBI primers and Arm-PCR of CDR3 regions built TCR beta libraries. TCRdb passed the multiplex PCR reads through MiXCR, listing each CDR3 protein once. The data contain about 440,000 distinct CDR3 sequences, around 17% of them singletons. From germline, CDR1 is WNHNN and CDR2 SYGVQD (reference sequence). V lost 6 bases, J lost 0 bases, and 11 bases stayed unmatched. This CDR3 comprises 18 residues. The same sample was also used in a study of T cells in Graves' hyperthyroidism and ophthalmopathy.

This TCR was sampled from a woman younger than 30 with Graves disease. The sequences come from peripheral blood mononuclear cells (PBMCs), collected at new diagnosis, from a patient treated with antithyroid drugs. This chain joins TRBV10-1 and TRBJ2-6, with 7 positions matching TRBD2. CDR3 amino acids: CASSSREPPSSGANVLTF. CDR3 coding DNA: TGCGCCAGCAGCTCGCGGGAGCCCCCCTCCTCTGGGGCCAACGTCCTGACTTTC.